These 15 T cell receptor beta chains were sequenced from one sample in a study of blood T cell repertoires in COVID-19. Clones were sequenced by immunoSEQ multiplex PCR, and TCRdb holds only the in-frame ones, with some missing. There are 63,000 or so clones in the sample; about 88% occur only once, and under 1.5% lies in the top ten. Material: peripheral blood. The receptors stem from a human donor in a cohort sampled during active COVID-19.

The rearrangement joins TRBV5-1 to TRBJ2-5; the D gene is possibly TRBD2 (5 bases). V lost 2 bases and J 4 bases, leaving 18 bases between the germline ends. Germline-derived CDR1 and CDR2 are SGHRS and YFSETQ. The CDR3 is made up of 16 amino acids. CDR3 bases: TGCGCCAGCAGCTTAGGTGCAATGTCCGGGGTAGAGACCCAGTACTTC. It encodes CASSLGAMSGVETQYF. The variable domain in full, completed from reference TRBV5-1 and TRBJ2-5, reads KAGVTQTPRYLIKTRGQQVTLSCSPISGHRSVSWYQQTPGQGLQFLFEYFSETQRNKGNFPGRFSGRQFSNSRSEMNVSTLELGDSALYLCASSLGAMSGVETQYFGPGTRLLVL.

This rearrangement joins TRBV19 to TRBJ2-2; TRBD2 is a possible D gene (5 bases). Germline V gene lookup returns CDR1 LNHDA and CDR2 SQIVND (reference sequence). V shed 6 bases and J shed 5 bases, with 13 bases lying between them. The CDR3 totals 14 residues. The CDR3 here is CASRLVGVTGELFF. The CDR3 DNA follows: TGTGCCAGTAGACTAGTGGGTGTTACCGGGGAGCTGTTTTTT.

J is TRBJ2-5 and V is TRBV12-5, with 9 bases matching TRBD1. The CDR3 totals 14 residues. The J segment lost 4 bases and the V segment lost 5 bases, leaving 5 bases of the junction unmatched. Germline V gene sequence: CDR1 LGHNT, CDR2 FRNRAP. The CDR3 sequence is CASGPGTGRETQYF. In nucleotides, the CDR3 is TGTGCTAGTGGTCCTGGGACAGGGCGAGAGACCCAGTACTTC.

The chain carries TRBV5-6 and TRBJ1-1; D is uncertain. Germline lookup yields CDR1 SGHDT and CDR2 YYEEEE. V was cut by 0 bases and J by 3 bases, with 9 bases left in between. The CDR3 totals 14 residues. Written as DNA, the CDR3 is TGTGCCAGCAGCTTGGACGGGTGGGACACTGAAGCTTTCTTT. This translates into CASSLDGWDTEAFF.

This clone was recorded once. The chain is built from TRBV7-2 and TRBJ2-5; D not resolved. The V gene lost 5 bases and the J gene lost 8 bases, with 18 bases spanning the gap. This CDR3 comprises 14 residues. Looked up from germline, CDR1 is SGHTA and CDR2 is FQGNSA. This chain's CDR3 is CASSEQMSSATQYF. In DNA, the CDR3 is TGTGCCAGCAGCGAACAGATGAGTAGTGCAACCCAGTACTTC.

The chain joins TRBV5-1 to TRBJ1-1; weak D call: TRBD1 (5 bases). Trimming removed 9 bases at V and 1 base at J, with 16 bases between. Per the germline V gene, CDR1 is SGHRS and CDR2 is YFSETQ. The CDR3 has 14 amino acids. The CDR3 sequence is CATSTDRSNTEAFF. The CDR3 bases are TGCGCCACCTCCACCGACAGATCGAACACTGAAGCTTTCTTT.

V is TRBV5-1 and J is TRBJ2-7, with 7 bases identical to TRBD1. CDR3 length equals 12 residues. Germline trimming cut 1 base from V and 11 bases from J; bases unmatched to any gene: 6. The germline V gene has CDR1 SGHRS and CDR2 YFSETQ. The CDR3 DNA sequence: TGCGCCAGCAGCTTGCCCACAGGGGCCAAGTACTTC. It translates to CASSLPTGAKYF.

The chain joins TRBV7-8 to TRBJ2-3; TRBD2 matches at 10 bases. Looked up from germline, CDR1 is SGHVS and CDR2 is FQNEAQ. The CDR3 contains 16 residues. Trimming took 8 bases from V and 6 from J; bases not matched to a gene: 14. This CDR3 reads CASQLPASGSTDTQYF. The CDR3 DNA reads as TGTGCCAGCCAGCTGCCCGCTAGCGGGAGTACGGATACGCAGTATTTT.

The gene calls are TRBV5-1 and TRBJ1-5; TRBD1 matches at 9 bases. The junction had 6 bases not matched to a gene; V was cut back by 1 base and J by 4 bases. Germline loops: CDR1 SGHRS, CDR2 YFSETQ. The CDR3 consists of 16 residues. The CDR3 nucleotides are TGCGCCAGCAGCTTGATTGGACAGGGGAGGAATCAGCCCCAGCATTTT. Translated: CASSLIGQGRNQPQHF.

The chain carries TRBV5-1 and TRBJ2-3; D perhaps matches TRBD2 (5 bases). The length of the CDR3 is 14 residues. The germline gives CDR1 SGHRS, CDR2 YFSETQ. Trimming left V 2 bases short and J 2 bases short, with 9 bases between. In nucleotides, the CDR3 is TGCGCCAGCAGCTTATACCGGGACACAGATACGCAGTATTTT. Protein product: CASSLYRDTDTQYF.

The chain links TRBV11-2 to TRBJ2-1; D gene uncertain. Germline values: CDR1 SGHAT, CDR2 FQNNGV. The CDR3 is 14 residues long. Trimming took off 2 bases at V and 5 bases at J, with 10 bases between the two ends. The CDR3 region is CASSLRSPDNEQFF. CDR3 in DNA: TGTGCCAGCAGCTTACGTTCGCCGGACAATGAGCAGTTCTTC.

The V call is TRBV7-9, the J call TRBJ2-3, with D possibly being TRBD1 (5 bases). The germline CDR1 and CDR2 sequences are SEHNR and FQNEAQ (reference sequence). The CDR3 sequence is 13 residues long. With 1 base removed from V and 4 bases from J, the gap between germline ends came to 6 bases. The CDR3 DNA follows: TGTGCCAGCAGCTTAGGACAGTCAGATACGCAGTATTTT. It is translated as CASSLGQSDTQYF.

The chain employs TRBV5-1 and TRBJ2-3; TRBD2 matches at 7 bases. The CDR3 totals 14 residues. V was clipped by 7 bases and J by 5 bases; unmatched bases: 10. Germline lookup yields CDR1 SGHRS and CDR2 YFSETQ. For the CDR3, the DNA is TGCGCCAGCTTTGGCGGCGGGAGAAAAGATACGCAGTATTTT. This translates into CASFGGGRKDTQYF.

The gene calls are TRBV9 and TRBJ2-5, with TRBD2 as a possible D gene (6 bases). With 0 bases removed from V and 4 bases from J, the gap between germline ends came to 10 bases. This CDR3 has 14 amino acids. In germline, CDR1 is SGDLS, CDR2 YYNGEE. The CDR3 DNA follows: TGTGCCAGCAGCGTAGGAGCCGGGGGAGAGACCCAGTACTTC. Amino acid sequence: CASSVGAGGETQYF.

The chain carries TRBV5-1 and TRBJ2-1, with TRBD2 matching 10 bases. There are 17 residues in the CDR3. Germline V gene sequence: CDR1 SGHRS, CDR2 YFSETQ. Trimming removed 4 bases from V and 7 bases from J; junction bases left unmatched: 14. The CDR3 sequence: CASSPGTSDQPLNEQFF. For the CDR3, the DNA is TGCGCCAGCAGCCCCGGGACTAGCGACCAACCGTTGAATGAGCAGTTCTTC.